The clone carrying this T cell receptor beta chain has more than one count but fewer than ten. Looked up from germline, CDR1 is SGHNT and CDR2 is YYREEE (reference sequence). The CDR3 length is 18 residues. Trimming cost V 0 bases and J 0 bases, with 15 bases left between them. The data were taken from a study of response to subunit inactivated influenza vaccine. One entry per CDR3 protein, called by TCRdb with MiXCR from the RT-PCR reads. In the table there are roughly 500,000 distinct CDR3 sequences, about 17% of which are singletons. The sample here was CD4+ T cells sorted from PBMCs, taken around 25 months after vaccination. The chain links TRBV5-4 to TRBJ1-4; weak D call: TRBD1 (5 bases). This receptor was obtained from a man aged 50 to 75 who received an inactivated influenza vaccine. The CDR3 here is CASSLGQSLLSTNEKLFF. The CDR3, as DNA: TGTGCCAGCAGCTTGGGACAGAGCCTATTATCAACTAATGAAAAACTGTTTTTT.